These 8 T cell receptor beta chains share one sample of origin, sequenced in a study of blood T cell repertoires in COVID-19. Assay: immunoSEQ multiplex PCR; the TCRdb copy retains only in-frame clones and omits some. The table includes roughly 200,000 clones, around 83% detected once. The specimen was peripheral blood. All receptors derive from a man in his forties with active or convalescent COVID-19.

The chain employs TRBV21-1 and TRBJ1-5. TRBV21-1 is designated a pseudogene. This CDR3 has 16 residues. The CDR3 DNA reads TGTGCCAGCAGCAACGACTGGGGGCGCGGGGGTGGGCCCCAGCATTTT. It specifies CASSNDWGRGGGPQHF.

J is TRBJ1-5 and V is TRBV5-8; maybe TRBD1 (6 bases). CDR1 SGHTS and CDR2 YDEGEE come from the germline V gene. There are 14 residues in the CDR3. Trimming pared 7 bases from V and 2 bases from J, leaving 13 bases between. The CDR3 sequence is CASRGGRGNQPQHF. The CDR3 nucleotides are TGTGCCAGCCGGGGGGGCCGGGGCAATCAGCCCCAGCATTTT.

The chain is built from TRBV9 and TRBJ2-2; TRBD2 aligns across 11 bases. V shed 0 bases and J 1 base; nucleotides not matched to a gene: 11. The CDR3 runs to 20 residues. Germline V lookup: CDR1 SGDLS, CDR2 YYNGEE. The CDR3 is CASSVDPRATSGGNTGELFF. Here the CDR3 DNA reads TGTGCCAGCAGCGTAGATCCGAGGGCAACTAGCGGGGGGAACACCGGGGAGCTGTTTTTT.

The chain has TRBV7-3 and TRBJ2-2; D not certain. The CDR3 has 16 residues. Germline V gives CDR1 SGHTA, CDR2 FQGTGA. V lost 0 bases, J lost 4 bases, and 12 bases lay in between. The CDR3 sequence is CASSLTPDFLTGELFF. CDR3 nucleotide sequence: TGTGCCAGCAGCTTAACCCCAGACTTTCTCACCGGGGAGCTGTTTTTT.

The chain is built from TRBV4-1 and TRBJ2-3, with 14 bases identical to TRBD2. After removal of 3 bases from V and 6 bases from J, the junction contained 17 bases not matched to a gene. This CDR3 spans 20 amino acids. Looked up from germline, CDR1 is MGHRA and CDR2 is YSYEKL. CDR3 sequence: CASSHLRMDRTSGRTDTQYF. For the CDR3, the DNA is TGCGCCAGCAGCCATCTCCGGATGGACCGGACTAGCGGGAGGACTGATACGCAGTATTTT.

The chain joins TRBV4-1 to TRBJ1-1, with 7 bases fitting TRBD1. With 3 bases clipped from V and 4 bases from J, the junction kept 2 bases outside the gene matches. Per germline, CDR1 MGHRA and CDR2 YSYEKL. The CDR3 runs 13 residues. This chain's CDR3 is CASSHSGGTEAFF. CDR3 sequence (DNA): TGCGCCAGCAGCCACTCAGGGGGCACTGAAGCTTTCTTT.

This chain connects TRBV5-1 to TRBJ2-5, with 7 bases fitting TRBD2. Trimming removed 1 base from V and 5 bases from J; junction bases left unmatched: 5. The germline gives CDR1 SGHRS, CDR2 YFSETQ. The CDR3 spans 14 residues. In nucleotides, the CDR3 is TGCGCCAGCAGCTTGTTCACTAGCGACGAGACCCAGTACTTC. Amino acids: CASSLFTSDETQYF.

The chain is built from TRBV12-5 and TRBJ2-4, with TRBD1 matching over 8 bases. Per the germline V gene, CDR1 is LGHNT and CDR2 is FRNRAP. Germline trimming cut 5 bases from V and 11 bases from J; bases unmatched to any gene: 8. CDR3 length: 13 amino acids. The CDR3 region has the DNA TGTGCTAGTGGTCTTGCAGGGGGCGCCGTTCAGTACTTC. This sequence encodes CASGLAGGAVQYF.